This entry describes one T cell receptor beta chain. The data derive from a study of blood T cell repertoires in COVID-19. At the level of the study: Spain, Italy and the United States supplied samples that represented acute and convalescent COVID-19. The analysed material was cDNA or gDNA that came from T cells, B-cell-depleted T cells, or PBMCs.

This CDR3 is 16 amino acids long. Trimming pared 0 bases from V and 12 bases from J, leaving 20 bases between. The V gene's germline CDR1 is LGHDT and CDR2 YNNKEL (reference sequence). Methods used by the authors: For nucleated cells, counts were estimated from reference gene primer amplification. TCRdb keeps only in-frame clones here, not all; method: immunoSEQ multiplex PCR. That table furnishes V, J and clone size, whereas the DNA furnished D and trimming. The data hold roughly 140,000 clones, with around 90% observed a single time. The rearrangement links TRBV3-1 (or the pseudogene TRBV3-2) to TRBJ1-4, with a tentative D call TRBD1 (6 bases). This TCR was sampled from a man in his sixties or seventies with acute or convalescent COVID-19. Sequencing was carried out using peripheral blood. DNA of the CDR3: TGTGCCAGCAGCCAAGATCGAGGCCAGGGGCCCTCAGAACTGTTTTTT. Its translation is CASSQDRGQGPSELFF.